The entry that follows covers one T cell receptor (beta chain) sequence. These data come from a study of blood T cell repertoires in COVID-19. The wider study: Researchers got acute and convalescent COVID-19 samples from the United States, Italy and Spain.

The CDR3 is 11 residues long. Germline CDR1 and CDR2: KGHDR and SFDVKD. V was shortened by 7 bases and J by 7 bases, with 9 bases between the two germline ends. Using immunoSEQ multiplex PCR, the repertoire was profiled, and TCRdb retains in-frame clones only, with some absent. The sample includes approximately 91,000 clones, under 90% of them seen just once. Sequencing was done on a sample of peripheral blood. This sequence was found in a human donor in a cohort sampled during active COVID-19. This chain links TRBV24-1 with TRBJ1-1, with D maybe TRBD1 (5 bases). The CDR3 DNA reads TGTGCCACCAGGAAAGACAGTGAAGCTTTCTTT. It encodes CATRKDSEAFF.